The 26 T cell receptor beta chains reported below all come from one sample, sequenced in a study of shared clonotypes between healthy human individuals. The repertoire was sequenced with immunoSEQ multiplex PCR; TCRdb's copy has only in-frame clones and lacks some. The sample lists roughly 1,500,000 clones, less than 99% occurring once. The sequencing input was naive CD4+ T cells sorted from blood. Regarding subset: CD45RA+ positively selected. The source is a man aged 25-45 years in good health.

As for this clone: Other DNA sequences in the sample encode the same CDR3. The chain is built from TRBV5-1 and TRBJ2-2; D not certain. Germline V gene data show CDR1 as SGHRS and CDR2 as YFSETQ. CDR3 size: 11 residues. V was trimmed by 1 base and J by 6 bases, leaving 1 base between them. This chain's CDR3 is CASSLPGELFF. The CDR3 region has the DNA TGCGCCAGCAGCTTGCCCGGGGAGCTGTTTTTT.

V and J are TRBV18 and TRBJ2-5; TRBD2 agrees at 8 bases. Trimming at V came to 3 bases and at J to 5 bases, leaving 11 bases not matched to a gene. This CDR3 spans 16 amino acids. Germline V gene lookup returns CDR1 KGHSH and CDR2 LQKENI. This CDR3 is CASSPVAGGLIETQYF. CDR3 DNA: TGTGCCAGCTCACCGGTCGCGGGAGGTTTGATTGAGACCCAGTACTTC.

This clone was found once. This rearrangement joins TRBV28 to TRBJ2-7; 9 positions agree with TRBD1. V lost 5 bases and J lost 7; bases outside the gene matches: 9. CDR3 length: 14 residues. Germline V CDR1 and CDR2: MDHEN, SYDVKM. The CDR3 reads CASSSYRGQREQYF. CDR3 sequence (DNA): TGTGCCAGCAGTAGCTACAGGGGGCAGAGGGAGCAGTACTTC. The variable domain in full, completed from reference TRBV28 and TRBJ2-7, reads DVKVTQSSRYLVKRTGEKVFLECVQDMDHENMFWYRQDPGLGLRLIYFSYDVKMKEKGDIPEGYSVSREKKERFSLILESASTNQTSMYLCASSSYRGQREQYFGPGTRLTVT.

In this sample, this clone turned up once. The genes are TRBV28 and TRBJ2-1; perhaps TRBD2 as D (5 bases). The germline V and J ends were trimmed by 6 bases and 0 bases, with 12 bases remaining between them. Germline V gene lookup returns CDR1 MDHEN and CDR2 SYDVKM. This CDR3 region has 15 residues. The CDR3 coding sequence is TGTGCCAGCAGCCGGACTCCCATCTCCTACAATGAGCAGTTCTTC. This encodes CASSRTPISYNEQFF.

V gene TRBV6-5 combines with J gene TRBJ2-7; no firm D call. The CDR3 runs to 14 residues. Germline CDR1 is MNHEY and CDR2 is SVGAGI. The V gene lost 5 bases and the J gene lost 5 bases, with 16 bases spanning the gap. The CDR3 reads CASSTPGLSDEQYF. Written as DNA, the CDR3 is TGTGCCAGCAGTACTCCCGGTCTCAGCGACGAGCAGTACTTC.

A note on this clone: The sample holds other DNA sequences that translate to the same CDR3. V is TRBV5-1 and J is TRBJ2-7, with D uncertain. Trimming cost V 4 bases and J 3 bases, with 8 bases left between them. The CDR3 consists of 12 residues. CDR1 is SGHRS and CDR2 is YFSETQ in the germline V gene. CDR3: CASSPGIYEQYF. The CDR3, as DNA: TGCGCCAGCAGCCCCGGAATCTACGAGCAGTACTTC.

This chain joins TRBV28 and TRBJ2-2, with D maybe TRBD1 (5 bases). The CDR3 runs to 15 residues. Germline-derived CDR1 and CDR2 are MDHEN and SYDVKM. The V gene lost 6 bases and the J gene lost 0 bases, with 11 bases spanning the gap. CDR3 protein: CASRQGSANTGELFF. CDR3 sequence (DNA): TGTGCCAGCAGGCAGGGCTCCGCGAACACCGGGGAGCTGTTTTTT.

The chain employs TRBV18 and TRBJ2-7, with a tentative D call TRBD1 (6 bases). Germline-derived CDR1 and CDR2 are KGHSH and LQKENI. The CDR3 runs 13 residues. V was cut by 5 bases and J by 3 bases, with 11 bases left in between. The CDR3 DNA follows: TGTGCCAGCTCAGCGGACAGCTACTACGAGCAGTACTTC. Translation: CASSADSYYEQYF.

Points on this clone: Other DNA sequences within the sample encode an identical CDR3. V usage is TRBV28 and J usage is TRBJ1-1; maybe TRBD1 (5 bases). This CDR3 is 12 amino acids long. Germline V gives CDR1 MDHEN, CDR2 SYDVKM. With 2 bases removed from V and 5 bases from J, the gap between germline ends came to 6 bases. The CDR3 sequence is CASSLGTTEAFF. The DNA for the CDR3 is TGTGCCAGCAGTTTAGGGACTACTGAAGCTTTCTTT.

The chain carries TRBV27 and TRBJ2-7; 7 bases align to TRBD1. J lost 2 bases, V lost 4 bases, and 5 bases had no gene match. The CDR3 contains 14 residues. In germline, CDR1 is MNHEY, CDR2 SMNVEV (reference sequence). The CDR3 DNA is TGTGCCAGCAGTTCGACGACAGGGCCCTACGAGCAGTACTTC. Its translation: CASSSTTGPYEQYF.

The CDR3 nucleotides are TGCGCCAGCAGCCACGATCTCGGACAGGGGGCTCTCATCTACGAGCAGTACTTC. Translating it yields CASSHDLGQGALIYEQYF. This chain joins TRBV4-1 and TRBJ2-7, with 11 nucleotides matching TRBD1. The trim removed 3 bases at V and 3 bases at J, leaving 13 bases unmatched. Per germline, CDR1 MGHRA and CDR2 YSYEKL. This CDR3 has 18 residues.

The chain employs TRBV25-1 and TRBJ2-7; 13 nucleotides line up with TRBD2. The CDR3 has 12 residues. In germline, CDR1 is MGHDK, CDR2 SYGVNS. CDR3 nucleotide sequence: TGTGCTCCGGGACTAGCGGGATACGAGCAGTACTTC. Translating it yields CAPGLAGYEQYF.

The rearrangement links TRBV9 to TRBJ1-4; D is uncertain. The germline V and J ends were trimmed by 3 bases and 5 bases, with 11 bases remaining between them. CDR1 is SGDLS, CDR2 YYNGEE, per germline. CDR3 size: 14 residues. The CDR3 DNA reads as TGTGCCAGCAGCGCCATCGCTGGGAATGAAAAACTGTTTTTT. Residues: CASSAIAGNEKLFF. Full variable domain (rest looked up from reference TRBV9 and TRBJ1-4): DSGVTQTPKHLITATGQRVTLRCSPRSGDLSVYWYQQSLDQGLQFLIQYYNGEERAKGNILERFSAQQFPDLHSELNLSSLELGDSALYFCASSAIAGNEKLFFGSGTQLSVL.

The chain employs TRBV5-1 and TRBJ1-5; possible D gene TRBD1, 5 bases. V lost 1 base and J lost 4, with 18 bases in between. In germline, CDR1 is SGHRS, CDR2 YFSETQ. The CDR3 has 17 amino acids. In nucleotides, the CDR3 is TGCGCCAGCAGCTTGAAGCTCCGGGGCGAGGTGAATCAGCCCCAGCATTTT. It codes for CASSLKLRGEVNQPQHF. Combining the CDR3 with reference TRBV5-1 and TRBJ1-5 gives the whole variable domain KAGVTQTPRYLIKTRGQQVTLSCSPISGHRSVSWYQQTPGQGLQFLFEYFSETQRNKGNFPGRFSGRQFSNSRSEMNVSTLELGDSALYLCASSLKLRGEVNQPQHFGDGTRLSIL.

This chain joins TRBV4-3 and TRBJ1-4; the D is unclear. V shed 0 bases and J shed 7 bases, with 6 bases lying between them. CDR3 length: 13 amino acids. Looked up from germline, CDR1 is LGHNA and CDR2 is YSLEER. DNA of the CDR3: TGCGCCAGCAGCCAAGAGATAAGTGAAAAACTGTTTTTT. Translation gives CASSQEISEKLFF.

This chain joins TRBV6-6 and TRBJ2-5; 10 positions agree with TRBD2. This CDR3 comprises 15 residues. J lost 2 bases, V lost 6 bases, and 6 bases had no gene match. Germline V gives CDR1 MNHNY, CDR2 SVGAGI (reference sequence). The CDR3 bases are TGTGCCAGCAGGGGAACTAGCGGGGAACAAGAGACCCAGTACTTC. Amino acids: CASRGTSGEQETQYF.

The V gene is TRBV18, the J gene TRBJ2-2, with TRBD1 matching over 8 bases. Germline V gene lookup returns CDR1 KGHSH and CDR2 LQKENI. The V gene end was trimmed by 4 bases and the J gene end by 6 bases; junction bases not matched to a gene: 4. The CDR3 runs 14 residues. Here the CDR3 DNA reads TGTGCCAGCTCACGGGGACAGGCGGCCGGGGAGCTGTTTTTT. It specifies CASSRGQAAGELFF.

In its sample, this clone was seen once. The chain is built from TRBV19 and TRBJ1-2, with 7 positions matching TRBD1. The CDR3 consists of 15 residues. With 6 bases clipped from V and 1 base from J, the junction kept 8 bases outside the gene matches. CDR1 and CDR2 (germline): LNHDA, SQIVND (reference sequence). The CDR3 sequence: CASRNSGTVNYGYTF. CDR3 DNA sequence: TGTGCCAGTAGAAACTCCGGGACAGTTAACTATGGCTACACCTTC.

The CDR3, as DNA: TGTGCCAGCCTTAGGACTAGCGGGAGAAATGAGCAGTTCTTC. Amino acids: CASLRTSGRNEQFF. The chain recombines TRBV6-1 with TRBJ2-1, with 13 bases lining up with TRBD2. Germline CDR1 reads MNHNS; CDR2 reads SASEGT. V was pared by 8 bases and J by 7 bases, with 5 bases of the junction left unmatched. The CDR3 is 14 amino acids.

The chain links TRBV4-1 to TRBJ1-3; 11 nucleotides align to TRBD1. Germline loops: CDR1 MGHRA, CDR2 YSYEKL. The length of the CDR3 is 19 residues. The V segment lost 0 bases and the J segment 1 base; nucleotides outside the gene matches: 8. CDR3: CASSQDREGTGGSGNTIYF. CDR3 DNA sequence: TGCGCCAGCAGCCAAGATAGGGAGGGGACAGGGGGTTCTGGAAACACCATATATTTT.

The CDR3 is CASSQGQGVKNTEAFF. CDR3 in DNA: TGTGCCAGCAGCCAGGGACAGGGAGTGAAGAACACTGAAGCTTTCTTT. The genes are TRBV4-2 and TRBJ1-1; 9 bases are shared with TRBD1. CDR3 size: 16 residues. V was clipped by 3 bases and J by 1 base; unmatched bases: 6. The germline gives CDR1 LGHNA, CDR2 YNFKEQ.

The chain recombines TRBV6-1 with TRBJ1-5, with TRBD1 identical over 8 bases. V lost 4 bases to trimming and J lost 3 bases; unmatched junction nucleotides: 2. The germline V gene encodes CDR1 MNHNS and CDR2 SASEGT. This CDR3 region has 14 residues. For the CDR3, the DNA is TGTGCCAGCAGTGGGACAGGGAACAATCAGCCCCAGCATTTT. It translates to CASSGTGNNQPQHF.

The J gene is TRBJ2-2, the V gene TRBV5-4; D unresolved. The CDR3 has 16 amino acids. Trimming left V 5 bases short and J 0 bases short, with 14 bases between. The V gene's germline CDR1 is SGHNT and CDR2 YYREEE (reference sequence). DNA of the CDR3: TGTGCCAGCAGGAAACTACCTATTTCGAACACCGGGGAGCTGTTTTTT. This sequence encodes CASRKLPISNTGELFF.

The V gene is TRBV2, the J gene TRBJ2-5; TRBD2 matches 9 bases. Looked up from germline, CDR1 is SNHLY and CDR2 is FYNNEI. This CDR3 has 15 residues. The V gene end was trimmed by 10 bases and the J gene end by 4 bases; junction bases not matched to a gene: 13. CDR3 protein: CAKTESSGKRETQYF. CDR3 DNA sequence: TGTGCCAAGACTGAGTCTAGCGGGAAAAGAGAGACCCAGTACTTC.

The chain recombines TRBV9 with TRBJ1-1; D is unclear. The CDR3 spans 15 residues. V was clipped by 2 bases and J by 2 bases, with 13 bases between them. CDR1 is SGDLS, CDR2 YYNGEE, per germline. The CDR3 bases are TGTGCCAGCAGCGTCAGTTCGGTAAGCAACACTGAAGCTTTCTTT. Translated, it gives CASSVSSVSNTEAFF.

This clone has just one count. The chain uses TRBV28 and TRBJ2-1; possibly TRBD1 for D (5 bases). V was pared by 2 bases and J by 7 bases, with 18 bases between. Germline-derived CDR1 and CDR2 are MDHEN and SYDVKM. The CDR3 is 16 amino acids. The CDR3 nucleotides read TGTGCCAGCAGTTTAAGTAGGACAAGGCCCTGGAATGAGCAGTTCTTC. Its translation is CASSLSRTRPWNEQFF.